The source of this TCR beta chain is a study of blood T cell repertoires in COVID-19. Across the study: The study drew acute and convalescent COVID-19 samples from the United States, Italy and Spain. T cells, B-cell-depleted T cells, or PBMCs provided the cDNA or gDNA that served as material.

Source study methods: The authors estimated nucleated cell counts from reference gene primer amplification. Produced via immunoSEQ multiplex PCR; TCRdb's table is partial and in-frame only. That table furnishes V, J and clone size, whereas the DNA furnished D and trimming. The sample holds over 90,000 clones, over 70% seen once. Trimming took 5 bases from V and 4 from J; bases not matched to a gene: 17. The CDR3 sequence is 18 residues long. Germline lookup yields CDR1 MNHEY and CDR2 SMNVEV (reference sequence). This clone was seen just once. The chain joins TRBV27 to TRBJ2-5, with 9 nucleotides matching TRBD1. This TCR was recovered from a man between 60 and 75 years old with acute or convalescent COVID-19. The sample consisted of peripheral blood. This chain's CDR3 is CASSLRYGNRGRGETQYF. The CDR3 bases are TGTGCCAGCAGTCTACGCTACGGGAACAGGGGGCGCGGAGAGACCCAGTACTTC.